This T cell receptor (beta chain) was sequenced during a study of neoadjuvant anti-PD-1 for oral cavity cancer. Study in general: Most patients had three to four biweekly doses of 3 mg/kg nivolumab before resection. General observations from the study: Pretreatment Treg/Th17 ratio correlated inversely with post-treatment tumor clonality.

Most PBMC samples had 480 ng input DNA in six replicates. The method was immunoSEQ multiplex PCR; TCRdb's version includes in-frame clones alone and lacks a portion of them. The sample holds around 60,000 clones, roughly three quarters seen once. The germline V and J ends were trimmed by 0 bases and 0 bases, with 16 bases remaining between them. CDR3 length: 18 residues. CDR1 is SGDLS, CDR2 YYNGEE, per germline. A note on this clone: No antigen is known for it.

The TCR sequence derives from a person between 40 and 85 years old with oral cavity squamous cell carcinoma. The input for sequencing was PBMCs, taken before nivolumab (anti-PD-1) treatment. The genes are TRBV9 and TRBJ2-1; no firm D call. Written as DNA, the CDR3 is TGTGCCAGCAGCGTAGATATAACCAACGCTGGCTCCTACAATGAGCAGTTCTTC. This sequence encodes CASSVDITNAGSYNEQFF. Filled out from reference TRBV9 and TRBJ2-1, the complete variable domain reads DSGVTQTPKHLITATGQRVTLRCSPRSGDLSVYWYQQSLDQGLQFLIQYYNGEERAKGNILERFSAQQFPDLHSELNLSSLELGDSALYFCASSVDITNAGSYNEQFFGPGTRLTVL.